This TCR beta chain appears in the sequencing data of a study of OX40 agonist ivuxolimab in advanced cancers. Study in general: Patients were dosed with the agonistic anti-OX40 (CD134) antibody ivuxolimab. Those treated in dose escalation had hepatocellular carcinoma, melanoma, renal cell cancer or head and neck cancer.

Data came from immunoSEQ multiplex PCR; TCRdb stores just in-frame clones and leaves some out. Here the sample spans 55,000 to 75,000 clones, 86% being singletons. As to this clone: Its target is not known.

The CDR3 has 12 residues. V lost 7 bases and J lost 4, with 10 bases in between. Germline V lookup: CDR1 MNHNS, CDR2 SASEGT. Regarding the study as a whole: Certain nonresponders additionally had low normalized T-cell clonal expansion. In general, CD8+ T cells held more expanded clones than CD4+ did, on average.

The sample here was CD4+ or CD8+ T cells sorted from blood, taken in a trial of the OX40 agonist ivuxolimab. V gene TRBV6-1 combines with J gene TRBJ1-2; D possibly corresponds to TRBD1 (6 bases). This receptor was obtained from an adult with an advanced solid tumor such as melanoma, head and neck, liver or kidney cancer. The CDR3 nucleotides are TGTGCCAGCAAGGGGACAACCTATGGCTACACCTTC. Encoded protein: CASKGTTYGYTF.